Listed below are T cell receptor beta chains from one sample, sequenced in a study of blood T cell repertoires in COVID-19. This table comes from immunoSEQ multiplex PCR, and its TCRdb copy is limited to in-frame clones, with some not included. This sample has about 160,000 clones, with approximately 81% found just once. Sequencing used peripheral blood. The receptors stem from a woman in her forties or fifties with COVID-19, enrolled during active disease. The CDR3 runs from the conserved cysteine through the conserved F or W. D genes are given only for firm matches. Expanded clones get a size class; other rows say once, few or many, or leave the size out.

abundance: .
len: 11
j_gene: TRBJ2-7
v_gene: TRBV29-1
d_gene: .
CDR3aa: CSVGGFYEQYF
CDR3nt: TGCAGCGTTGGAGGCTTTTACGAGCAGTACTTC

abundance: .
len: 16
j_gene: TRBJ2-3
v_gene: TRBV10-3
d_gene: TRBD1
CDR3aa: CAISEVEGASTDTQYF
CDR3nt: TGTGCCATCAGTGAGGTCGAGGGGGCGAGCACAGATACGCAGTATTTT

abundance: medium-sized
len: 15
j_gene: TRBJ1-4
v_gene: TRBV4-2
d_gene: TRBD1
CDR3aa: CASSQGQGEGEKLFF
CDR3nt: TGTGCCAGCAGCCAAGGACAGGGGGAAGGTGAAAAACTGTTTTTT

abundance: .
len: 17
j_gene: TRBJ1-2
v_gene: TRBV27
d_gene: TRBD1
CDR3aa: CASSLFSGTGSDYGYTF
CDR3nt: TGTGCCAGCAGTTTATTCTCCGGGACAGGGTCGGACTATGGCTACACCTTC

abundance: .
len: 15
j_gene: TRBJ2-1
v_gene: TRBV3-1/TRBV3-2
d_gene: TRBD2
CDR3aa: CASSLGLAGGTEQFF
CDR3nt: TGTGCCAGCAGCCTGGGACTAGCGGGGGGGACTGAGCAGTTCTTC

abundance: few
len: 15
j_gene: TRBJ2-2
v_gene: TRBV3-1/TRBV3-2
d_gene: .
CDR3aa: CASSQLLTVPGELFF
CDR3nt: TGTGCCAGCAGCCAGTTACTGACAGTCCCCGGGGAGCTGTTTTTT

abundance: .
len: 16
j_gene: TRBJ2-2
v_gene: TRBV10-3
d_gene: .
CDR3aa: CAISVSRGSPTGELFF
CDR3nt: TGTGCCATCAGTGTCTCCCGGGGAAGCCCTACCGGGGAGCTGTTTTTT

abundance: .
len: 13
j_gene: TRBJ2-3
v_gene: TRBV19
d_gene: .
CDR3aa: CASSMSLTDTQYF
CDR3nt: TGTGCCAGTAGTATGTCCCTCACAGATACGCAGTATTTT

abundance: .
len: 13
j_gene: TRBJ2-3
v_gene: TRBV19
d_gene: TRBD1
CDR3aa: CASSGTGQDTQYF
CDR3nt: TGTGCCAGTAGTGGGACAGGGCAAGATACGCAGTATTTT

abundance: .
len: 14
j_gene: TRBJ1-5
v_gene: TRBV7-2
d_gene: .
CDR3aa: CASSLVVQGRTQHF
CDR3nt: TGTGCCAGCAGCTTAGTGGTCCAGGGCCGCACCCAGCATTTT

abundance: .
len: 15
j_gene: TRBJ1-6
v_gene: TRBV4-2
d_gene: .
CDR3aa: CASSQATEEGSPLHF
CDR3nt: TGTGCCAGCAGCCAAGCGACAGAGGAAGGTTCACCCCTCCACTTT

abundance: .
len: 11
j_gene: TRBJ1-2
v_gene: TRBV3-1/TRBV3-2
d_gene: .
CDR3aa: CASSPGGGYTF
CDR3nt: TGTGCCAGCAGCCCCGGTGGTGGCTACACCTTC

abundance: .
len: 15
j_gene: TRBJ2-7
v_gene: TRBV18
d_gene: .
CDR3aa: CASSPVDSFSYEQYF
CDR3nt: TGTGCCAGCTCACCAGTCGACAGTTTCTCCTACGAGCAGTACTTC

abundance: few
len: 14
j_gene: TRBJ1-2
v_gene: TRBV7-2
d_gene: TRBD1
CDR3aa: CASSLPGGAAGYTF
CDR3nt: TGTGCCAGCAGCTTACCAGGGGGCGCGGCTGGCTACACCTTC

abundance: .
len: 15
j_gene: TRBJ2-1
v_gene: TRBV6-5
d_gene: TRBD1
CDR3aa: CASSSSGTGVNEQFF
CDR3nt: TGTGCCAGCAGTTCCTCCGGGACAGGGGTTAATGAGCAGTTCTTC

abundance: .
len: 18
j_gene: TRBJ1-6
v_gene: TRBV6-1
d_gene: TRBD1
CDR3aa: CASSEAGGQGGFNSPLHF
CDR3nt: TGTGCCAGCAGTGAAGCGGGTGGACAGGGTGGGTTCAATTCACCCCTCCACTTT

abundance: .
len: 13
j_gene: TRBJ2-5
v_gene: TRBV2
d_gene: .
CDR3aa: CASSATGQETQYF
CDR3nt: TGTGCCAGCAGTGCGACAGGACAAGAGACCCAGTACTTC

abundance: .
len: 11
j_gene: TRBJ2-7
v_gene: TRBV27
d_gene: .
CDR3aa: CASSSSYEQYF
CDR3nt: TGTGCCAGCAGTTCGTCGTACGAGCAGTACTTC